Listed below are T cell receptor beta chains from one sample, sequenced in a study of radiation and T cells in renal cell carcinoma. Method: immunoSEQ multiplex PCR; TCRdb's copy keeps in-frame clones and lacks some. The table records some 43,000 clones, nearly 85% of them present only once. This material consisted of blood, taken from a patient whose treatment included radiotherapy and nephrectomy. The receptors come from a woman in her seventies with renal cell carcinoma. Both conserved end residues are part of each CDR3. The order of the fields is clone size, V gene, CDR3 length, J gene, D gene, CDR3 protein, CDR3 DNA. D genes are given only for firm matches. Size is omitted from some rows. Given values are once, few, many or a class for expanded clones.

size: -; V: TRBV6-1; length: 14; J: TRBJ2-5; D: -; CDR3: CASRTGTYQETQYF; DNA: TGTGCCAGCAGGACCGGGACATACCAAGAGACCCAGTACTTC
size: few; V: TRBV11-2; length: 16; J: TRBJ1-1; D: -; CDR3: CASSLGPGPVNTEAFF; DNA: TGTGCCAGCAGCTTAGGGCCGGGCCCCGTGAACACTGAAGCTTTCTTT
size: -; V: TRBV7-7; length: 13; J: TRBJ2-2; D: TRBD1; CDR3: CASSRTGYGELFF; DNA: TGTGCCAGCAGCAGGACAGGGTACGGGGAGCTGTTTTTT
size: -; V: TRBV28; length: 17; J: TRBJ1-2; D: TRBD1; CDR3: CASSSPQTLTGDYGYTF; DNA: TGTGCCAGCAGTTCCCCTCAAACCCTGACAGGGGACTATGGCTACACCTTC
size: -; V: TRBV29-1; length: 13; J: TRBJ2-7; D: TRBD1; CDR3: CSKDTGQGYEQYF; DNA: TGCAGTAAAGATACGGGACAGGGGTACGAGCAGTACTTC
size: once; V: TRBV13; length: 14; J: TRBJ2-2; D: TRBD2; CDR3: CASALAGGTGELFF; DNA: TGTGCCAGTGCCCTAGCGGGGGGGACCGGGGAGCTGTTTTTT
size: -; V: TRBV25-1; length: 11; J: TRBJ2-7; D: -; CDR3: CASPSSYEQYF; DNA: TGTGCCAGTCCTTCCTCCTACGAGCAGTACTTC
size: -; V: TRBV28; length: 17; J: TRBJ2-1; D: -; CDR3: CASKGASGSPRRNEQFF; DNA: TGTGCCAGCAAGGGGGCCAGCGGGAGTCCGCGGCGCAATGAGCAGTTCTTC
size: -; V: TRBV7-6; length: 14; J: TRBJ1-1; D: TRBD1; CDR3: CASSRTGDGTEAFF; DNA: TGTGCCAGCAGCCGTACAGGGGACGGCACTGAAGCTTTCTTT
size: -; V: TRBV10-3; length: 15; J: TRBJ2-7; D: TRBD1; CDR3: CAISESLQGAYEQYF; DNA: TGTGCCATCAGTGAGTCGCTACAGGGGGCGTACGAGCAGTACTTC
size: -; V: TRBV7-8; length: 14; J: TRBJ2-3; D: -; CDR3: CASSLANTGDTQYF; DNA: TGTGCCAGCAGCTTAGCGAACACAGGAGATACGCAGTATTTT
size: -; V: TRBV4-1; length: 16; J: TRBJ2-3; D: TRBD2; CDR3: CASSQLTSGGSDTQYF; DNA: TGCGCCAGCAGCCAACTTACTAGCGGGGGGTCAGATACGCAGTATTTT
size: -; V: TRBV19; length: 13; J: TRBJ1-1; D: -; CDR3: CASTPQGNTEAFF; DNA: TGTGCCAGTACGCCCCAGGGGAACACTGAAGCTTTCTTT
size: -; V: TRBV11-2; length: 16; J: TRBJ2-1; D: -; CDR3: CASSLQFGYSYNEQFF; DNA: TGTGCCAGCAGCTTACAGTTCGGCTATTCCTACAATGAGCAGTTCTTC
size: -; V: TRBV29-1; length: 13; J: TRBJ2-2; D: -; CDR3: CSVADSQDRELFF; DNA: TGCAGCGTTGCGGACTCCCAGGATCGGGAGCTGTTTTTT
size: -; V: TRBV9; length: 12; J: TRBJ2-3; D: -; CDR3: CASSPSTDTQYF; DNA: TGTGCCAGCAGCCCCAGCACAGATACGCAGTATTTT
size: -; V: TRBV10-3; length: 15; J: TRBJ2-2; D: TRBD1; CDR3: CAIRAGTGETGELFF; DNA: TGTGCCATCAGAGCCGGGACAGGGGAAACCGGGGAGCTGTTTTTT
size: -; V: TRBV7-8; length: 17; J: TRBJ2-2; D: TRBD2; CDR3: CASRGGGGRMGAGELFF; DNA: TGTGCCAGCAGGGGAGGTGGCGGGAGGATGGGTGCCGGGGAGCTGTTTTTT
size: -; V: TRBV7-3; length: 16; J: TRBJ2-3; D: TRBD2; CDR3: CASSSYSGGYTDTQYF; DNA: TGTGCCAGCAGCTCCTATAGCGGGGGTTACACAGATACGCAGTATTTT
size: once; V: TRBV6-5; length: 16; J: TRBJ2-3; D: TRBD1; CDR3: CASSYSPTGGADTQYF; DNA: TGTGCCAGCAGTTACTCCCCGACAGGGGGCGCAGATACGCAGTATTTT
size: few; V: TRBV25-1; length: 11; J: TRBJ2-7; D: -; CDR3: CASSEYGEQYF; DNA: TGTGCCAGCAGTGAGTACGGGGAGCAGTACTTC
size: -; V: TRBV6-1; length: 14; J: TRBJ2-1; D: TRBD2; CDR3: CASKKPGLATEQFF; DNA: TGTGCCAGCAAAAAGCCGGGACTAGCAACAGAGCAGTTCTTC
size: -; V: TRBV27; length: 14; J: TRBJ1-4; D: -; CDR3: CASSWGGPNEKLFF; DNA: TGTGCCAGCAGTTGGGGAGGACCTAATGAAAAACTGTTTTTT
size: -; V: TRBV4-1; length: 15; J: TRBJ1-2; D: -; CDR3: CASSQDPSVNYGYTF; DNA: TGCGCCAGCAGCCAAGATCCATCAGTTAACTATGGCTACACCTTC
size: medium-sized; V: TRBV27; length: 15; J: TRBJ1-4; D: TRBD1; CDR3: CASSARTGNDEKLFF; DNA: TGTGCCAGCAGTGCCCGGACAGGGAATGATGAAAAACTGTTTTTT
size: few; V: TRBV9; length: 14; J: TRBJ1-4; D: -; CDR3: CASSVGGAGEKLFF; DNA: TGTGCCAGCAGCGTAGGCGGGGCCGGTGAAAAACTGTTTTTT
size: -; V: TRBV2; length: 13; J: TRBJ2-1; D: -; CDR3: CASSEVDSNEQFF; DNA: TGTGCCAGCAGTGAGGTGGACTCCAATGAGCAGTTCTTC
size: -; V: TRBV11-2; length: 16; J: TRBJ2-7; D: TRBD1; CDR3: CASSLGQGDSSYEQYF; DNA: TGTGCCAGCAGCTTAGGACAGGGGGACAGCTCCTACGAGCAGTACTTC
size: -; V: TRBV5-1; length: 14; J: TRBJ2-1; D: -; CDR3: CASSSGGLYNEQFF; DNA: TGCGCCAGCAGCTCAGGTGGGCTTTACAATGAGCAGTTCTTC
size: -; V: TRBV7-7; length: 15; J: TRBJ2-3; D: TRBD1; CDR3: CASSPDRGGTDTQYF; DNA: TGTGCCAGCAGCCCCGACAGGGGCGGCACAGATACGCAGTATTTT
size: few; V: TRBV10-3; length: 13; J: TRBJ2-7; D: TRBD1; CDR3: CAISGGQGYEQYF; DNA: TGTGCCATCAGCGGGGGACAGGGCTACGAGCAGTACTTC
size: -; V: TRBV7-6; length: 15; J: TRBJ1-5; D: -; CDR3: CASSLGPAGNQPQHF; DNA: TGTGCCAGCAGCTTAGGGCCTGCGGGAAATCAGCCCCAGCATTTT
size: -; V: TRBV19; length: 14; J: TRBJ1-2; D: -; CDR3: CASSMDAGTRGYTF; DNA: TGTGCCAGTAGTATGGACGCGGGGACGCGGGGCTACACCTTC
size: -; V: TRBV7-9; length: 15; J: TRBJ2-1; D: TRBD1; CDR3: CASSPRQGIYNEQFF; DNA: TGTGCCAGCAGCCCCCGACAGGGGATTTACAATGAGCAGTTCTTC
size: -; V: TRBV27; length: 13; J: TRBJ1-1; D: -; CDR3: CASSSQVDTEAFF; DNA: TGTGCCAGCAGTTCACAGGTTGACACTGAAGCTTTCTTT
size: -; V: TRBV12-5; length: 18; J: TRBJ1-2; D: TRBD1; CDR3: CASGLFPGQGQGGYGYTF; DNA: TGTGCTAGTGGTTTGTTTCCGGGACAGGGCCAGGGAGGCTATGGCTACACCTTC
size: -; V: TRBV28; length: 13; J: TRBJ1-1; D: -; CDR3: CASTPPRERGVFF; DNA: TGTGCCAGCACCCCCCCCCGCGAACGCGGAGTTTTCTTT
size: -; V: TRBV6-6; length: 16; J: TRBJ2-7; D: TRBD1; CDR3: CASSRQGSSFIHEQYF; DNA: TGTGCCAGCAGTCGACAGGGTAGTTCTTTCATCCACGAGCAGTACTTC
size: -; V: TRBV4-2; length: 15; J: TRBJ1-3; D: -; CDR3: CASSQGSQPGNTIYF; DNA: TGTGCCAGCAGCCAAGGCTCTCAACCAGGAAACACCATATATTTT
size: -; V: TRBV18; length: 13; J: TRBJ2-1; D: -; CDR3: CASSVELEGEQFF; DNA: TGTGCCAGCTCCGTAGAACTCGAGGGGGAGCAGTTCTTC
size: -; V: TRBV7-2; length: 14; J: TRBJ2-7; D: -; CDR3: CASSRIDSSYEQYF; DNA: TGTGCCAGCAGCCGGATCGACAGTTCCTACGAGCAGTACTTC